This record covers a single TCR beta chain. Its target is not known. Donor samples were obtained from healthy Caucasian individuals from Russia, aged about 6 to 100. This entry is derived from a study of blood T cells in healthy people across ages. Study-level findings and limits: Significant beta diversity loss was already apparent by age around 40, declining roughly linearly.

Primers used in a second PCR of about 6 to 12 cycles were a sample-barcoded 5' primer and a J-beta primer mix. Each cDNA molecule was tagged by a template-switch adaptor with 12 random nucleotides. MiXCR, run by TCRdb on the 5' RACE reads, gives a single entry per CDR3 protein. Here the sample spans 700,000 to 850,000 distinct CDR3 sequences, roughly 53% being singletons. Trimming removed 3 bases from V and 7 bases from J, with 12 bases in between. The germline CDR1 and CDR2 sequences are SEHNR and FQNEAQ (reference sequence). CDR3 length: 13 amino acids. The sample comprised blood. This rearrangement joins TRBV7-9 to TRBJ1-2, with D hard to call. The sequence was obtained from a man at least 80 years old in good health. This CDR3 reads CASSFRDYSGYTF. The CDR3 DNA reads TGTGCCAGCAGCTTTAGGGATTACAGTGGCTACACCTTC. The full variable domain, with the rest looked up from reference TRBV7-9 and TRBJ1-2, is DTGVSQNPRHKITKRGQNVTFRCDPISEHNRLYWYRQTLGQGPEFLTYFQNEAQLEKSRLLSDRFSAERPKGSFSTLEIQRTEQGDSAMYLCASSFRDYSGYTFGSGTRLTVV.